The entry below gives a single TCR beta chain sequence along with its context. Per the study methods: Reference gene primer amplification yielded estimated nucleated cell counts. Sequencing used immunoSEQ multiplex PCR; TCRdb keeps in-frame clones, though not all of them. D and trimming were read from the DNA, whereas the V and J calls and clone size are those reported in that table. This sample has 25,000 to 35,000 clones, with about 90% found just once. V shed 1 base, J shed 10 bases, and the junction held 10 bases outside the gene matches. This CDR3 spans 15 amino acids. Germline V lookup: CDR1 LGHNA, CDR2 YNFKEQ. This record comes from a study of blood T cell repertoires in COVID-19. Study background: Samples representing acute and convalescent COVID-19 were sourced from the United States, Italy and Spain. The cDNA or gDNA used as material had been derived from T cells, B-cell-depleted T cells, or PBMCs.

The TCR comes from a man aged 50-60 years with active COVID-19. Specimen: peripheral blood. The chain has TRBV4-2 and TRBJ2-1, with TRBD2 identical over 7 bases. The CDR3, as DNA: TGTGCCAGCAGCCAAGTTAGCTGGGGGGGAGGGGAGCAGTTCTTC. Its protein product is CASSQVSWGGGEQFF.